The rows below give T cell receptor beta chains drawn from one sample of a study of blood T cells in healthy people across ages. TCRdb reanalysed the 5' RACE reads using MiXCR and keeps one entry per CDR3 protein. Of 700,000 to 1,000,000 distinct CDR3 sequences in the sample, more than 40% were seen once. The sample consisted of blood. The origin of the receptors is a man aged 55 to 69 in good health. Both conserved end residues are part of each CDR3. Fields, in order: V gene, D gene, clone size, J gene, CDR3 protein, CDR3 DNA. The D gene is left open where the match is weak. Clone size is shown for a subset of rows, as once, few, many or a class of expanded clone.

TRBV5-6	TRBD1	NA	TRBJ2-1	CTSSRQGPGVNEQFF	TGTACCAGCAGCCGACAGGGGCCCGGGGTAAATGAGCAGTTCTTC
TRBV6-2/TRBV6-3	TRBD2	NA	TRBJ2-5	CASNAGTSGRFQETQYF	TGTGCCAGCAATGCCGGGACTAGCGGTCGGTTTCAAGAGACCCAGTACTTC
TRBV5-1	TRBD2	NA	TRBJ2-1	CASSSSGGLYNEQFF	TGCGCCAGCAGCTCGAGCGGGGGCCTCTACAATGAGCAGTTCTTC
TRBV28	NA	once	TRBJ2-3	CASTSGRTHKYF	TGTGCCAGCACCTCGGGCCGTACACATAAGTATTTT
TRBV10-3	NA	few	TRBJ1-2	CATSGDTIPPTMGYTF	TGTGCCACCTCAGGGGACACGATCCCTCCAACTATGGGCTACACCTTC
TRBV25-1	NA	few	TRBJ1-2	CASSETGLNYGYTF	TGTGCCAGCAGTGAAACAGGCCTTAACTATGGCTACACCTTC
TRBV7-8	TRBD1	NA	TRBJ2-5	CASSITGGEGAQYF	TGTGCCAGCAGCATCACAGGGGGCGAGGGGGCCCAGTACTTC
TRBV6-6	TRBD2	NA	TRBJ2-3	CATAGGSTDTQYF	TGTGCCACCGCGGGGGGGAGCACAGATACGCAGTATTTT
TRBV6-2/TRBV6-3	TRBD1	NA	TRBJ1-1	CASIFRQGGTEAFF	TGTGCCAGCATCTTCCGACAGGGTGGGACTGAAGCTTTCTTT
TRBV27	TRBD1	few	TRBJ1-6	CASSLRDRSVSPLHF	TGTGCCAGCAGTTTACGGGACAGGAGTGTTTCACCCCTCCACTTT
TRBV7-2	TRBD2	NA	TRBJ2-3	CASSSPAGFTDTQYF	TGTGCCAGCAGCTCCCCAGCGGGGTTCACAGATACGCAGTATTTT
TRBV20-1	TRBD2	NA	TRBJ2-3	CSAVAGPGTDTQYF	TGCAGTGCTGTAGCGGGTCCGGGCACAGATACGCAGTATTTT
TRBV6-6	NA	NA	TRBJ2-6	CASRGQLYSGANVLTF	TGTGCCAGCAGAGGGCAGCTATACTCTGGGGCCAACGTCCTGACTTTC
TRBV27	NA	NA	TRBJ2-1	CASSHASRGYNEQFF	TGTGCCAGCAGTCATGCGAGCCGAGGGTACAATGAGCAGTTCTTC
TRBV28	NA	few	TRBJ1-1	CASSFQGLNTEAFF	TGTGCCAGCAGTTTTCAGGGTTTGAACACTGAAGCTTTCTTT
TRBV7-9	NA	few	TRBJ2-5	CASSLETSETQYF	TGTGCCAGCAGCTTAGAGACTTCGGAGACCCAGTACTTC
TRBV7-9	NA	NA	TRBJ2-3	CASSLGDVDPEDTQYF	TGTGCCAGCAGCTTAGGGGATGTCGACCCGGAGGATACGCAGTATTTT
TRBV7-6	NA	NA	TRBJ2-1	CASSLEGGGARNEQFF	TGTGCCAGCAGCTTAGAAGGTGGGGGGGCCAGGAATGAGCAGTTCTTC
TRBV20-1	NA	NA	TRBJ2-3	CSARATVRNTDTQYF	TGCAGTGCTAGGGCGACAGTACGGAACACAGATACGCAGTATTTT
TRBV7-3	TRBD1	NA	TRBJ1-1	CASSLDRGDAEAFF	TGTGCCAGCAGCTTAGACAGGGGGGACGCTGAAGCTTTCTTT
TRBV20-1	NA	NA	TRBJ2-3	CSARDGASEQYF	TGCAGTGCTAGAGATGGGGCTAGCGAGCAGTATTTT
TRBV29-1	TRBD1	few	TRBJ1-4	CSVEDRGKHNEKLFF	TGCAGCGTAGAGGACAGGGGGAAACATAATGAAAAACTGTTTTTT
TRBV11-2	NA	NA	TRBJ1-2	CASSLEQGTYGYTF	TGTGCCAGCAGCTTAGAGCAGGGGACCTATGGCTACACCTTC
TRBV9	TRBD1	few	TRBJ2-1	CASSVEGQGAVNEQFF	TGTGCCAGCAGCGTAGAGGGACAGGGGGCTGTAAATGAGCAGTTCTTC
TRBV20-1	NA	few	TRBJ1-6	CSASRGNGNSPLHF	TGCAGTGCCAGTAGGGGTAACGGTAATTCACCCCTCCACTTT
TRBV7-9	NA	NA	TRBJ2-7	CASSLFAPPYEQYF	TGTGCCAGCAGCTTATTCGCCCCCCCCTACGAGCAGTACTTC
TRBV7-9	TRBD1	NA	TRBJ2-7	CASSPDGQDYEQYF	TGTGCCAGCAGCCCCGACGGACAGGACTACGAGCAGTACTTC
TRBV9	NA	NA	TRBJ1-1	CASSVDPTNTEAFF	TGTGCCAGCAGCGTAGATCCTACAAACACTGAAGCTTTCTTT
TRBV2	NA	NA	TRBJ2-1	CASSVRQENEQFF	TGTGCCAGCAGTGTACGGCAGGAAAATGAGCAGTTCTTC
TRBV28	NA	NA	TRBJ1-2	CASSPGGVSYGYTF	TGTGCCAGCAGCCCGGGTGGGGTGAGCTATGGCTACACCTTC
TRBV20-1	NA	NA	TRBJ2-7	CSARDRRASTSEQYF	TGCAGTGCCCGCGACCGTCGTGCCTCAACCAGCGAGCAGTACTTC
TRBV9	TRBD2	few	TRBJ2-7	CASSPFSGGTYEQYF	TGTGCCAGCAGCCCCTTTAGCGGGGGTACCTACGAGCAGTACTTC
TRBV29-1	NA	NA	TRBJ2-1	CSVEDSGRSYNEQFF	TGCAGCGTTGAAGATTCAGGCAGATCCTACAATGAGCAGTTCTTC
TRBV5-1	NA	NA	TRBJ1-6	CASSLEGNSPPHF	TGCGCCAGCAGCTTGGAAGGGAATTCACCCCCCCACTTT
TRBV2	NA	NA	TRBJ2-5	CASRQGLGETQYF	TGTGCCAGCAGGCAGGGGTTAGGAGAGACCCAGTACTTC
TRBV6-2/TRBV6-3	NA	NA	TRBJ1-1	CASNVQGTSTEAFF	TGTGCCAGCAACGTACAAGGGACCTCCACTGAAGCTTTCTTT
TRBV6-1	NA	few	TRBJ2-5	CASSAERGETQYF	TGTGCCAGCAGTGCCGAACGGGGGGAGACCCAGTACTTC
TRBV20-1	NA	NA	TRBJ1-2	CSAPDSPQPGGYTF	TGCAGTGCGCCGGACAGCCCTCAGCCAGGGGGCTACACCTTC
TRBV5-1	NA	few	TRBJ2-7	CASSLSGHGLYEQYF	TGCGCCAGCAGCTTGTCAGGACACGGACTGTACGAGCAGTACTTC
TRBV4-3	NA	few	TRBJ1-2	CASSQELEYAGKGGYTF	TGCGCCAGCAGCCAAGAGTTGGAGTACGCGGGAAAGGGCGGCTACACCTTC
TRBV7-3	TRBD2	NA	TRBJ2-3	CASSRLGGSTRSPDTQYF	TGTGCCAGCAGCCGTCTCGGGGGGTCGACAAGATCCCCAGATACGCAGTATTTT
TRBV29-1	NA	NA	TRBJ1-4	CSVVDSQATNEKLFF	TGCAGCGTTGTGGACAGCCAGGCAACTAATGAAAAACTGTTTTTT